The rows below give T cell receptor beta chains drawn from one sample of a study of T-cell memory formation after mild COVID-19. TCRdb re-analysed the 5' RACE reads in MiXCR, keeping a single row per CDR3 protein. The repertoire holds 34,000 or so distinct CDR3 sequences, 7% to 8% seen once, with less than 30% in the top ten. The specimen sequenced was PBMCs or a T cell subset sorted from them (not recorded which). The receptor set was obtained from a man between 18 and 35 years old who had mild COVID-19 (a few samples of this study predate the infection). Cell type and time point are not known. Each CDR3 is given with its conserved first and last residue. Fields, in order: V gene, CDR3 length, J gene, D gene, clone size, CDR3 DNA, CDR3 protein. A D gene is named only where the DNA matches it firmly. A clone size is listed for some rows: how often the clone was seen (once, few, many), or a class if it is expanded.

TRBV12-3/TRBV12-4	13	TRBJ2-5	.	many	TGTGCCAGCACCTCGGGCCCGCCAGAGACCCAGTACTTC	CASTSGPPETQYF
TRBV20-1	15	TRBJ2-2	.	few	TGCAGTGCTAGAGAGGCAGGTGGCAGGCTAGGGGAGCTGTTTTTT	CSAREAGGRLGELFF
TRBV24-1	14	TRBJ1-2	.	.	TGTGCCACCAGTGAGGGCAGGGGTAGCGATGGCTACACCTTC	CATSEGRGSDGYTF
TRBV5-1	16	TRBJ2-1	.	many	TGCGCCAGCAGCTTGGGGTACGGGGGATCTTACAATGAGCAGTTCTTC	CASSLGYGGSYNEQFF
TRBV5-1	16	TRBJ2-3	TRBD2	many	TGCGCCAGCAGCCTTGGACTAGCGGGGACCACAGATACGCAGTATTTT	CASSLGLAGTTDTQYF
TRBV15	14	TRBJ2-5	TRBD2	many	TGTGCCACCAGCAGAGATCTAGCGGGGGAGACCCAGTACTTC	CATSRDLAGETQYF
TRBV6-2/TRBV6-3	15	TRBJ2-5	TRBD2	many	TGTGCCAGCAGTGTGACTAGCGGGGGGCAAGAGACCCAGTACTTC	CASSVTSGGQETQYF
TRBV10-3	12	TRBJ2-3	.	many	TGCGCATCAGGGGGGTACGGAGATACGCAGTATTTT	CASGGYGDTQYF
TRBV7-3	15	TRBJ2-1	TRBD1	many	TGTGCCAGCAGCTTAAACGGGGACAGTCTCAATGAGCAGTTCTTC	CASSLNGDSLNEQFF
TRBV2	15	TRBJ2-2	TRBD1	many	TGTGCCAGCCAGGGGGACAGTGCCTTTACCGGGGAGCTGTTTTTT	CASQGDSAFTGELFF
TRBV7-9	15	TRBJ1-2	TRBD1	few	TGTGCCAGCAGCCCGCGGCGGGACAGGGACTATGGCTACACCTTC	CASSPRRDRDYGYTF
TRBV9	15	TRBJ1-6	.	many	TGTGCCAGCAGCGTGACAGGAGCTCGGGGTTCACCCCTCCACTTT	CASSVTGARGSPLHF
TRBV5-1	16	TRBJ2-2	.	many	TGCGCCAGCAGCTTGGCCGCGCAGGGGTCCACCGGGGAGCTGTTTTTT	CASSLAAQGSTGELFF
TRBV12-3/TRBV12-4	15	TRBJ2-3	.	.	TGTGCCAGCAGACAGGACACCCTGGGCACAGATACGCAGTATTTT	CASRQDTLGTDTQYF
TRBV5-4	16	TRBJ1-2	.	.	TGTGCCAGCAGGATTGGGACGGGAGCTGTTAACTATGGCTACACCTTC	CASRIGTGAVNYGYTF
TRBV7-2	15	TRBJ2-3	.	few	TGTGCCAGCAGCTTACTGGGGGGGGCAACAGATACGCAGTATTTT	CASSLLGGATDTQYF
TRBV20-1	11	TRBJ1-2	.	few	TGCAGTGCTAGATTCGTCTGGGGCTACACCTTC	CSARFVWGYTF
TRBV5-1	16	TRBJ2-1	TRBD2	many	TGCGCCAGCAGCTTGAGGGCTAGCGGGGTATACAATGAGCAGTTCTTC	CASSLRASGVYNEQFF
TRBV7-9	16	TRBJ2-7	.	few	TGTGCCAGCAGCTCGGGTTTGACTGGCACCCGCTACGAGCAGTACTTC	CASSSGLTGTRYEQYF
TRBV5-1	12	TRBJ2-7	.	few	TGCGCCAGCAGGCCGGGCGAGGAAGAGCAGTACTTC	CASRPGEEEQYF
TRBV4-3	15	TRBJ2-1	.	many	TGCGCCAGCTCAAAAGGATTGGGAGATCCCAATGAGCAGTTCTTC	CASSKGLGDPNEQFF
TRBV6-2/TRBV6-3	13	TRBJ2-3	.	many	TGTGCCAGCAGGGATTGGAGTTTGGATACGCAGTATTTT	CASRDWSLDTQYF
TRBV5-1	13	TRBJ1-2	.	many	TGCGCCAGCAGCGGCCACTGGGACGGTGGCTACACCTTC	CASSGHWDGGYTF
TRBV28	16	TRBJ1-6	TRBD1	many	TGTGCCACCAGCTTGACCGGGACAGGCCTCAATTCACCCCTCCACTTT	CATSLTGTGLNSPLHF
TRBV20-1	15	TRBJ2-1	TRBD1	many	TGCAGTGCCTTACCTACAGGGGGGCTTCGAAATGAGCAGTTCTTC	CSALPTGGLRNEQFF
TRBV18	13	TRBJ1-2	.	.	TGTGCCAGCTCACCCACCTCACAGGAGGGCTACACCTTC	CASSPTSQEGYTF
TRBV6-5	12	TRBJ2-7	.	many	TGTGCCAGCAGGGAGCGGCGGGGCGAGCAGTACTTC	CASRERRGEQYF
TRBV12-3/TRBV12-4	14	TRBJ1-2	TRBD1	.	TGTGCCAGCAGTTTGCAGGACAGGGCTGGAGGCTACACCTTC	CASSLQDRAGGYTF
TRBV5-1	16	TRBJ2-1	.	many	TGCGCCAGCAGCTTGGTTGGAGGGGGGGCGCCCAATGAGCAGTTCTTC	CASSLVGGGAPNEQFF
TRBV6-6	16	TRBJ2-1	TRBD2	many	TGTGCCAGCAGTTCTTTACAAGCGGGGGCGAACAATGAGCAGTTCTTC	CASSSLQAGANNEQFF
TRBV4-3	13	TRBJ1-5	.	few	TGCGCCAGCAGCCAATTGCAGGGTAAACCCCAGCATTTT	CASSQLQGKPQHF
TRBV27	16	TRBJ2-3	TRBD2	.	TGTGCCAGCAGTTTCATGTTTCCAGCGGGGGGAGATACGCAGTATTTT	CASSFMFPAGGDTQYF
TRBV5-1	12	TRBJ2-1	.	many	TGCGCCAGCAGCTCCTTATACAATGAGCAGTTCTTC	CASSSLYNEQFF
TRBV4-2	16	TRBJ2-2	.	many	TGTGCCAGCAGCCAAGTTCCTAGTAGATTCGCCGGGGAGCTGTTTTTT	CASSQVPSRFAGELFF
TRBV9	14	TRBJ2-5	.	many	TGTGCCAGCAGCGTTAGCGGTCCGCCTGGGACCCAGTACTTC	CASSVSGPPGTQYF
TRBV29-1	13	TRBJ2-7	.	once	TGCAGCGTTGTGGGGGGGCATACCTACGAGCAGTACTTC	CSVVGGHTYEQYF
TRBV28	16	TRBJ1-5	.	many	TGTGCCAGCAGTTCCTTACAGGATTATAGCAATCAGCCCCAGCATTTT	CASSSLQDYSNQPQHF
TRBV11-1	13	TRBJ2-1	.	many	TGTGCCAGCAGTCGAAGGACAGACAATGAGCAGTTCTTC	CASSRRTDNEQFF
TRBV23-1	13	TRBJ2-3	TRBD1	few	TGCGCCAGCAGTCAGGACAGGGCAGATACGCAGTATTTT	CASSQDRADTQYF
TRBV27	14	TRBJ2-1	.	.	TGTGCCAGCAGGTTCCCGGGGTCTTACAATGAGCAGTTCTTC	CASRFPGSYNEQFF
TRBV11-2	14	TRBJ1-1	.	.	TGTGCCAGCAGCTTAGTGGGGGGGGCCACTGAAGCTTTCTTT	CASSLVGGATEAFF
TRBV7-2	12	TRBJ2-3	.	many	TGTGCCAGCAGAAAACAGACAGATACGCAGTATTTT	CASRKQTDTQYF
TRBV20-1	14	TRBJ1-2	.	many	TGCAGTGCTAGAGACAGGGAGTCTAACTATGGCTACACCTTC	CSARDRESNYGYTF